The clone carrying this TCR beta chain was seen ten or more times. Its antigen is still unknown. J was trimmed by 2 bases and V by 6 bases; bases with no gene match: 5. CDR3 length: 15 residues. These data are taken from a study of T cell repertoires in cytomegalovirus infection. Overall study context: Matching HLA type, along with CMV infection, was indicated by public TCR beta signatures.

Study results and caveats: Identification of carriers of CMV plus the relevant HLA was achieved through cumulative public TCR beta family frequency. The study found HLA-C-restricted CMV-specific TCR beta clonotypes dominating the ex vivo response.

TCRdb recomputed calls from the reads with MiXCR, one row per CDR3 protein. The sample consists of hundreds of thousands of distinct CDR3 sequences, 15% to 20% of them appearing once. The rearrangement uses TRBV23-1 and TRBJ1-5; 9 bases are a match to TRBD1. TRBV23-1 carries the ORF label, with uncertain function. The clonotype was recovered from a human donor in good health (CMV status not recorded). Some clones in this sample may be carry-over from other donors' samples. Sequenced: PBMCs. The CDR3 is CASSRDRVGNQPQHF. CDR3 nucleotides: TGCGCCAGCAGCCGGGACAGGGTGGGCAATCAGCCCCAGCATTTT.